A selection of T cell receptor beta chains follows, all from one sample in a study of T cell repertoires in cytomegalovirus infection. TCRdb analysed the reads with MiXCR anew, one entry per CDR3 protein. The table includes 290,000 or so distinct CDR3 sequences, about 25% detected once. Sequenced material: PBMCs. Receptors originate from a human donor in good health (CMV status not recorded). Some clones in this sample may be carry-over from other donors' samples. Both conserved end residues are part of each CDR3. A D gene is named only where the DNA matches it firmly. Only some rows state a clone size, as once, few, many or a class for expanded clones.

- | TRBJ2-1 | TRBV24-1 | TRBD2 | TGTGCCACCAGTGATTTGCAGCGGGAGAGGAATGAGCAGTTCTTC | CATSDLQRERNEQFF
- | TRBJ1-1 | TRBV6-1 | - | TGTGCCAGCAGTGAAGCTCACCTTTCGAACACTGAAGCTTTCTTT | CASSEAHLSNTEAFF
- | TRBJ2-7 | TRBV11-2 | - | TGTGCCAGCAGCTACCGGGACAAAACCTACGAGCAGTACTTC | CASSYRDKTYEQYF
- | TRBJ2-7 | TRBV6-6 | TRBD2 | TGTGCCAGCAGACCTAGCGGTTCCTACGAGCAGTACTTC | CASRPSGSYEQYF
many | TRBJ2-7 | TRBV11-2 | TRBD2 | TGTGCCAGCAGCTACGGGACTAGCGGGAGTATAGCCTACGAGCAGTACTTC | CASSYGTSGSIAYEQYF
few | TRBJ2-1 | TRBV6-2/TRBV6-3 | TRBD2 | TGTGCCAGCAGTTACGTGAATCTAGCGGGGGTCGGCAATGAGCAGTTCTTC | CASSYVNLAGVGNEQFF
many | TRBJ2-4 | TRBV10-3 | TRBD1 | TGTGCCATCGGGCAGACAGGGGTGGGAAACATTCAGTACTTC | CAIGQTGVGNIQYF
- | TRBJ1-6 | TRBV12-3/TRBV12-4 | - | TGTGCCAGCAGTACCTGGCCTAATTCACCCCTCCACTTT | CASSTWPNSPLHF
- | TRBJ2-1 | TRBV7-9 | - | TGTGCCAGCAGCTTAGGACTAGATGGTGAGCAGTTCTTC | CASSLGLDGEQFF
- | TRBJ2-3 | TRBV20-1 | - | TGCAGTGCTAGATTCCCTAGATCTGATACGCAGTATTTT | CSARFPRSDTQYF
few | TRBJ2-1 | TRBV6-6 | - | TGTGCCAGCAGTTACGTGGCCTCACGGGGTGAGCAGTTCTTC | CASSYVASRGEQFF
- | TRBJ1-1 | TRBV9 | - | TGTGCCAGCGGGAGGGAACCGAACACTGAAGCTTTCTTT | CASGREPNTEAFF
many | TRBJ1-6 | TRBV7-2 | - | TGTGCCAGCAGCTTAGAAGGACAGTCGAGTTCACCCCTCCACTTT | CASSLEGQSSSPLHF
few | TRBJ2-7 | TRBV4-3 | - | TGCGCCAGCAGCCAAGATATGGCACAGTTCTCCTACGAGCAGTACTTC | CASSQDMAQFSYEQYF
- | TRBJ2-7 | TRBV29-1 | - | TGCAGCGTTGGGCAGGACAGCTCCTACGAGCAGTACTTC | CSVGQDSSYEQYF
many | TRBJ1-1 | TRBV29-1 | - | TGCAGCGTCGCGCCCACAGGGATCACTGAAGCTTTCTTT | CSVAPTGITEAFF
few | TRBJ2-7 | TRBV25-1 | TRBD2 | TGTGCCAGCAGTGATCTAGCGGGAGTTGGCTACGAGCAGTACTTC | CASSDLAGVGYEQYF
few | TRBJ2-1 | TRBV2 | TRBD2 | TGTGCCAGCAGTGCCCGACTAGCGGGAAACAGGAATGAGCAGTTCTTC | CASSARLAGNRNEQFF
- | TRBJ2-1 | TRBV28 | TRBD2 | TGTGCCAGCAGACCCACTAGCGGGGGTTACAATGAGCAGTTCTTC | CASRPTSGGYNEQFF
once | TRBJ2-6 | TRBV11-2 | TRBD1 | TGTGCCAGCAGCGTTACCGGGACAGCCTCTGGGGCCAACGTCCTGACTTTC | CASSVTGTASGANVLTF
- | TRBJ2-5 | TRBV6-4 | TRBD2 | TGTGCCAGCAGTGACCCCCTAGCGGGGAGAGAGACCCAGTACTTC | CASSDPLAGRETQYF
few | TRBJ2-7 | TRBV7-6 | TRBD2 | TGTGCCAGCAGCTTAGCGGCCAGCGGGGGGGAATACGAGCAGTACTTC | CASSLAASGGEYEQYF
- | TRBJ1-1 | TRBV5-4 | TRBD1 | TGTGCCAGCAGCTTTCTACAGGGGAATTCTGAAGCTTTCTTT | CASSFLQGNSEAFF
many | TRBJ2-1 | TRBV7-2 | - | TGTGCCAGCAGGCCGTCGGACGGCTACAATGAGCAGTTCTTC | CASRPSDGYNEQFF
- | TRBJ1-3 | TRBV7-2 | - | TGTGCCAGCAGCCGACAGCTCTTAAACACCATATATTTT | CASSRQLLNTIYF
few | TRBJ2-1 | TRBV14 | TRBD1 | TGTGCCAGCAGCCCTCACTCGGACAGGGCATACAATGAGCAGTTCTTC | CASSPHSDRAYNEQFF
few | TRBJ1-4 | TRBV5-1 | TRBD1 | TGCGCCAGCAGCCTGGATGGACAGGGAAATGAAAAACTGTTTTTT | CASSLDGQGNEKLFF
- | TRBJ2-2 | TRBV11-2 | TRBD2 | TGTGCCAGCAGCTTTAGGCTAGCGGGACACGGGGAGCTGTTTTTT | CASSFRLAGHGELFF
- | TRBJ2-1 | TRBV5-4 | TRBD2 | TGTGCCAGCACCCCGACTAGCGGCTACAATGAGCAGTTCTTC | CASTPTSGYNEQFF
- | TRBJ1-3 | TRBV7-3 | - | TGTGCCAGCAGCCCCCAAGGATACTCTGGAAACACCATATATTTT | CASSPQGYSGNTIYF
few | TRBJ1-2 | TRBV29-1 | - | TGCAGCGTCCGGACGGAGATCTATGGCTACACCTTC | CSVRTEIYGYTF
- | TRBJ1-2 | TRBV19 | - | TGTGCCAGTAGTATGGGTGACCGGGCCCACTTGAACTATGGCTACACCTTC | CASSMGDRAHLNYGYTF
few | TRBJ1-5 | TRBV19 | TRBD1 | TGTGCCAGTAGTATGAGGGACAGGGATCAGCCCCAGCATTTT | CASSMRDRDQPQHF
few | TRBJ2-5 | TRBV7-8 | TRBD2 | TGTGCCAGCAGTCCACTGTCGGGAGGGCTTAGGGAGACCCAGTACTTC | CASSPLSGGLRETQYF
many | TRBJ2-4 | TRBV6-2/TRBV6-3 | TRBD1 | TGTGCCAGCTGGAGTGGGGACAGGGTTAACATTCAGTACTTC | CASWSGDRVNIQYF
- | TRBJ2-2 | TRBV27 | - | TGTGCCAGCAGGCCCGAGAATGTGAAGGCGAACACCGGGGAGCTGTTTTTT | CASRPENVKANTGELFF
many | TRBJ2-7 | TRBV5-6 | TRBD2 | TGTGCCAGCAGCTTGGGAGCGGGACCCCTCTACGAGCAGTACTTC | CASSLGAGPLYEQYF